Here is one TCR beta chain with its context. Its antigen is unknown. This record belongs to a study of vaccination and CD4 T cells after COVID-19. At the level of the study: Post-COVID draws followed diagnosis by a median roughly 100 days (range 35 to 161).

The treatment denotes: approximately 11-day PBMC culture with coronavirus spike peptide pools or control peptides (ViraFEST assay). This CDR3 is 15 amino acids long. Germline values: CDR1 SGHRS, CDR2 YFSETQ. Deletions cut 0 bases from V and 5 bases from J, with 13 bases between. At the Johns Hopkins FTIC core, DNA taken from cultured CD4+ T cells was sequenced by way of the Oncomine TCR Beta short-read assay. TCRdb analysed the PCR reads with MiXCR anew, one entry per CDR3 protein. This table holds about 17,000 distinct CDR3 sequences, about 40% found once. This TCR derives from a human donor who had recovered from COVID-19. Sample: CD4+ T cells from blood, cultured in vitro. The chain has TRBV5-1 and TRBJ2-3; D possibly corresponds to TRBD2 (6 bases). In DNA, the CDR3 is TGCGCCAGCAGCTTGGACCCGGGAGAGGTAGATACGCAGTATTTT. This gives the protein CASSLDPGEVDTQYF.